This TCR beta chain was sequenced for a study of blood T cell repertoires in COVID-19. The overall study: COVID-19 samples collected from the United States, Italy and Spain covered acute and convalescent phases.

The CDR3 extends over 18 amino acids. CDR1 and CDR2 (germline): SGHTA, FQGNSA. The trim removed 1 base at V and 6 bases at J, leaving 13 bases unmatched. During active infection, Seattle patients enrolled and were then monitored through disease. TCRdb keeps only in-frame clones here, not all; method: immunoSEQ multiplex PCR. The sample has roughly 45,000 clones, approximately 84% seen once. The TCR was taken from a woman of 80 years or more with COVID-19, enrolled during active disease. V gene TRBV7-2 combines with J gene TRBJ2-3; 10 bases line up with TRBD2. The sample consisted of peripheral blood. DNA for the CDR3: TGTGCCAGCAGCTTAGGTATCGCTAGCGGGGGACTGGGGGATACGCAGTATTTT. This encodes CASSLGIASGGLGDTQYF.